This T cell receptor beta chain derives from a study of early T cells in non-severe SARS-CoV-2 infection. The ends lost 2 bases at V and 0 bases at J; junction bases unmatched: 10. Germline CDR1 and CDR2: MDHEN and SYDVKM. The CDR3 runs 18 residues. General observations from the study: The study's VDJdb matching favored anti-spike CD8 responses and missed private and CD4 specificities.

Only a few counts were recorded for this clonotype. Its antigen is not identified. Separate cDNA molecules each had unique molecular identifiers attached to them. TCRdb reanalysed the 5' RACE reads using MiXCR and keeps one entry per CDR3 protein. The table includes about 34,000 distinct CDR3 sequences, 5.5% to 7.5% detected once. The sample comprised whole blood. The V gene is TRBV28, the J gene TRBJ1-1; 9 positions match TRBD1. This receptor was taken from an adult who was a healthcare worker with PCR-confirmed SARS-CoV-2 infection or an uninfected control (not recorded which). The CDR3 DNA reads as TGTGCCAGCAGTTTAGGGACAGGGCGGAATTACATGAACACTGAAGCTTTCTTT. Translated, it gives CASSLGTGRNYMNTEAFF.